This T cell receptor beta chain stems from a study of T cell responses to AZD1222 COVID-19 vaccine. Generated by immunoSEQ multiplex PCR, the TCRdb table keeps only in-frame clones and is missing some. The profile shows about 180,000 clones, roughly 91% of them singletons. On this clone: Its antigen is not identified.

This CDR3 has 16 residues. Germline trimming cut 6 bases from V and 1 base from J; bases unmatched to any gene: 8. Germline V gives CDR1 LNHDA, CDR2 SQIVND (reference sequence). Findings and caveats of the study: Vaccine-associated CD4 TCRs ranged over spike, dominating at 160-218 and 743-854. Donors were largely white British and mainly female; clonal diversity was possibly underestimated. Baseline serology detected seropositivity in only 6 or 7 AZD1222 recipients.

V usage is TRBV19 and J usage is TRBJ1-1, with 10 bases that match TRBD1. The clonotype was recovered from an adult in good health. This specimen consisted of peripheral blood, obtained on day 0 of AZD1222 vaccination. The CDR3 sequence: CASRIAGTGENTEAFF. CDR3 bases: TGTGCCAGTAGGATTGCCGGGACAGGGGAGAACACTGAAGCTTTCTTT.